This is a list of T cell receptor beta chains from one sample in a study of TIL therapy for anti-PD-1-resistant metastatic lung cancer. Using immunoSEQ multiplex PCR, the repertoire was profiled, and TCRdb retains in-frame clones only, with some absent. The sample lists roughly 60,000 clones; roughly 87% were seen once. This sample comprised blood, obtained at baseline. The receptors here all came from a person aged 25-85 years with non-small cell lung cancer. Both conserved end residues are part of each CDR3.

j_call | v_call | cdr3_length | cdr3_aa
TRBJ1-2 | TRBV15 | 14 | CATSRDSTGVGYTF
TRBJ1-1 | TRBV27 | 14 | CASSLGPVNTEAFF
TRBJ1-5 | TRBV19 | 12 | CASTGRDQPQHF
TRBJ2-5 | TRBV28 | 16 | CASSSLGKGSGETQYF
TRBJ1-1 | TRBV4-2 | 11 | CASQGNTEAFF
TRBJ2-7 | TRBV30 | 12 | CAWEGTAYEQYF
TRBJ1-2 | TRBV14 | 14 | CASSNSGANYGYTF
TRBJ1-1 | TRBV5-8 | 18 | CASSPAYTGVFLGTEAFF
TRBJ1-4 | TRBV10-3 | 16 | CASGQGVFGTNEKLFF
TRBJ2-1 | TRBV2 | 15 | CASRATGGSRNEQFF